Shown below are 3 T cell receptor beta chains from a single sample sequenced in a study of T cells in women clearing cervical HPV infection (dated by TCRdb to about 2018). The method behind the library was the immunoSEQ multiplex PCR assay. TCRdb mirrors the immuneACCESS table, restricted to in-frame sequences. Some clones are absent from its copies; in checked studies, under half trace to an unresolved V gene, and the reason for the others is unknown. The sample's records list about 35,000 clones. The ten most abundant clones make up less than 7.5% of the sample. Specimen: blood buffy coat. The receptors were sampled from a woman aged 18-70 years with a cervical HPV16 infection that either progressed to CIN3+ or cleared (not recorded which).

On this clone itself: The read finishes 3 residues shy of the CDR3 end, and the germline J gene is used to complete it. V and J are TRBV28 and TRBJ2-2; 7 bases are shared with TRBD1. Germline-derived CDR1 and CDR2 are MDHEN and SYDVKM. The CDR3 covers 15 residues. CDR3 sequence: CASSLWDRTPAQLFF. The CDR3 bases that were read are TGTGCCAGCAGTTTATGGGACAGGACACCGGCGCAG.

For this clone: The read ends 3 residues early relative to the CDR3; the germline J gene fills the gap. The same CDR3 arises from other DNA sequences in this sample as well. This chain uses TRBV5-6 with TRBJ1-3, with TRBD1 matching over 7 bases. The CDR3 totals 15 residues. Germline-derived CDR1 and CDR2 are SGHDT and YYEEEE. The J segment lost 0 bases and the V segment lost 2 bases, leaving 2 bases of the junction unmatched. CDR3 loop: CASSFGTASGNTIYF. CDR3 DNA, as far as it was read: TGTGCCAGCAGCTTCGGGACAGCCTCTGGAAACACC. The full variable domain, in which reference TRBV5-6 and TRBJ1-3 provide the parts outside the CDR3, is DAGVTQSPTHLIKTRGQQVTLRCSPKSGHDTVSWYQQALGQGPQFIFQYYEEEERQRGNFPDRFSGHQFPNYSSELNVNALLLGDSALYLCASSFGTASGNTIYFGEGSWLTVV.

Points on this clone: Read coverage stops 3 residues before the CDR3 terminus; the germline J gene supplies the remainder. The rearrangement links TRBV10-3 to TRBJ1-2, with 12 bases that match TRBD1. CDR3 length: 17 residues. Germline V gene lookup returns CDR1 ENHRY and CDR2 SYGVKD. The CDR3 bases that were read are TGTGCCATCAGTGAGTCGCAGGCGGGACAGGGGGCGCGAGGC. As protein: CAISESQAGQGARG. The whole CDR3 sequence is CAISESQAGQGARGYTF.